A single sample is the source of the 26 T cell receptor beta chains below, sequenced in a study of T cell responses to AZD1222 COVID-19 vaccine. Profiling relied on immunoSEQ multiplex PCR, and the TCRdb table lists in-frame clones only, not all of them. In the table there are 100,000 to 150,000 clones, 88% of which are singletons. Sequences were derived from peripheral blood, sampled on day 0 of AZD1222 vaccination. The source of these receptors is an adult in good health.

The J gene is TRBJ2-7, the V gene TRBV6-2 or TRBV6-3, with D perhaps matching TRBD1 (5 bases). V was clipped by 5 bases and J by 3 bases, with 20 bases between them. From germline, CDR1 is MNHEY and CDR2 SVGEGT. The CDR3 loop spans 16 amino acids. CDR3 in amino acids: CASSKQGLAAYYEQYF. DNA of the CDR3: TGTGCCAGCAGTAAGCAGGGCCTTGCAGCTTACTACGAGCAGTACTTC.

The chain recombines TRBV13 with TRBJ1-5; D uncertain. Trimming shortened V by 1 base and J by 6 bases, and 4 bases separated the two germline ends. The CDR3 spans 12 residues. The V gene's germline CDR1 is PRHDT and CDR2 FYEKMQ (reference sequence). DNA for the CDR3: TGTGCCAGCAGCTTAGCTGGTCAGCCCCAGCATTTT. Its protein is CASSLAGQPQHF.

This rearrangement joins TRBV5-1 to TRBJ1-4, with a possible D match to TRBD1 (5 bases). Germline loops: CDR1 SGHRS, CDR2 YFSETQ. V was trimmed by 6 bases and J by 7 bases, leaving 13 bases between them. There are 13 residues in the CDR3. The CDR3 reads CASTEGDSEKLFF. CDR3 bases: TGCGCCAGCACGGAAGGGGATAGTGAAAAACTGTTTTTT.

V usage is TRBV5-1 and J usage is TRBJ2-5; D gene uncertain. With 0 bases removed from V and 2 bases from J, the gap between germline ends came to 8 bases. Germline V lookup: CDR1 SGHRS, CDR2 YFSETQ. The CDR3 extends over 14 amino acids. The CDR3 DNA sequence: TGCGCCAGCAGCTTGGTCAGCGAGCAAGAGACCCAGTACTTC. Translation: CASSLVSEQETQYF.

This clone was seen just once. The gene calls are TRBV19 and TRBJ2-3, with D possibly matching TRBD2 (5 bases). Trimming removed 6 bases at V and 5 bases at J, with 12 bases between. CDR1 and CDR2 from the germline V gene are LNHDA and SQIVND (reference sequence). This CDR3 contains 13 residues. CDR3 in DNA: TGTGCCAGTAGCTCCGAACGGGGAGATACGCAGTATTTT. Translating it yields CASSSERGDTQYF.

The V gene is TRBV14, the J gene TRBJ1-1; D is ambiguous. V lost 0 bases to trimming and J lost 5 bases, with 7 bases between them. Looked up from germline, CDR1 is SGHDN and CDR2 is FVKESK. The CDR3 has 13 residues. The CDR3 protein is CASSQDPGTEAFF. The CDR3 DNA is TGTGCCAGCAGCCAAGATCCTGGGACTGAAGCTTTCTTT.

The table lists this clone with a count of one. V and J are TRBV20-1 and TRBJ1-2; TRBD1 is a possible D gene (5 bases). This CDR3 region has 13 residues. Per germline, CDR1 DFQATT and CDR2 SNEGSKA (reference sequence). Trimming took 3 bases from V and 2 from J, leaving 10 bases between them. CDR3 loop: CSASWGTNYGYTF. The CDR3 DNA is TGCAGTGCTAGTTGGGGCACGAACTATGGCTACACCTTC.

This clone was seen just once. V usage is TRBV19 and J usage is TRBJ2-1; D could derive from TRBD1 or TRBD2 (5 bases each). V was pared by 6 bases and J by 4 bases, with 19 bases between. The CDR3 runs 16 residues. The germline V gene has CDR1 LNHDA and CDR2 SQIVND (reference sequence). This CDR3 reads CASRHDYGTAYNEQFF. CDR3 sequence (DNA): TGTGCCAGTAGACACGACTACGGGACGGCTTACAATGAGCAGTTCTTC.

This chain connects TRBV19 to TRBJ1-1; D is undetermined. Germline loops: CDR1 LNHDA, CDR2 SQIVND (reference sequence). Deletions cut 0 bases from V and 1 base from J, with 9 bases between. The CDR3 sequence is 15 residues long. For the CDR3, the DNA is TGTGCCAGTAGTATAGAAGGGAGCCCGAACACTGAAGCTTTCTTT. Its translation: CASSIEGSPNTEAFF.

The gene calls are TRBV11-2 and TRBJ2-5; 9 nucleotides match TRBD2. The CDR3 consists of 17 residues. Unmatched junction bases numbered 13, after V lost 6 bases and J lost 2 bases. From germline, CDR1 is SGHAT and CDR2 FQNNGV. The DNA for the CDR3 is TGTGCCAGCAGTCAAGACCCCCGGCTAGCGGGACAAGAGACCCAGTACTTC. This sequence encodes CASSQDPRLAGQETQYF. The full variable domain, rest sourced from reference TRBV11-2 and TRBJ2-5, is EAGVAQSPRYKIIEKRQSVAFWCNPISGHATLYWYQQILGQGPKLLIQFQNNGVVDDSQLPKDRFSAERLKGVDSTLKIQPAKLEDSAVYLCASSQDPRLAGQETQYFGPGTRLLVL.

V usage is TRBV25-1 and J usage is TRBJ1-1; unclear D gene. Per germline, CDR1 MGHDK and CDR2 SYGVNS. V lost 2 bases and J 1 base, leaving 5 bases between the germline ends. The CDR3 loop spans 13 amino acids. The CDR3 protein is CASSEQPNTEAFF. In nucleotides, the CDR3 is TGTGCCAGCAGTGAACAACCGAACACTGAAGCTTTCTTT.

The chain recombines TRBV10-1 with TRBJ1-6; no reliable D call. The CDR3 is 12 residues long. V was shortened by 8 bases and J by 7 bases, with 9 bases between the two germline ends. Germline loops: CDR1 WNHNN, CDR2 SYGVQD (reference sequence). The CDR3 sequence is CASGTMNSPLHF. For the CDR3, the DNA is TGCGCCAGCGGTACAATGAATTCACCCCTCCACTTT.

The chain carries TRBV7-2 and TRBJ1-5; D perhaps matches TRBD1 (5 bases). This CDR3 region has 13 residues. Germline CDR1 is SGHTA and CDR2 is FQGNSA. V was clipped by 3 bases and J by 4 bases, with 7 bases between them. CDR3 nucleotides: TGTGCCAGCAGCTTGGACACTAATCAGCCCCAGCATTTT. Protein: CASSLDTNQPQHF.

The genes are TRBV20-1 and TRBJ1-4; D remains ambiguous. The CDR3 consists of 12 residues. The ends were cut back, 3 bases at V and 8 bases at J, with 10 bases in the middle. Per the germline V gene, CDR1 is DFQATT and CDR2 is SNEGSKA (reference sequence). The CDR3 spells CSASSSGEKLFF. For the CDR3, the DNA is TGCAGTGCTAGTTCATCCGGCGAAAAACTGTTTTTT.

The rearrangement links TRBV6-5 to TRBJ2-2; D remains ambiguous. The length of the CDR3 is 15 residues. Germline V gene data show CDR1 as MNHEY and CDR2 as SVGAGI. Deletions cut 5 bases from V and 6 bases from J, with 16 bases between. The CDR3: CASSLDLSLAGELFF. CDR3 nucleotide sequence: TGTGCCAGCAGTCTGGACCTTTCTCTAGCCGGGGAGCTGTTTTTT.

The V gene is TRBV11-2, the J gene TRBJ2-2; no clear D. Germline V lookup: CDR1 SGHAT, CDR2 FQNNGV. This CDR3 is 15 amino acids long. Trimming shortened V by 5 bases and J by 4 bases, and 14 bases separated the two germline ends. The DNA for the CDR3 is TGTGCCAGCAGCCGGGCGAGCACCGCCACCGGGGAGCTGTTTTTT. Encoded protein: CASSRASTATGELFF.

The chain combines TRBV19 with TRBJ1-6, with 7 bases that match TRBD1. V lost 6 bases to trimming and J lost 7 bases; unmatched junction nucleotides: 6. Germline V CDR1 and CDR2: LNHDA, SQIVND (reference sequence). This CDR3 contains 14 residues. The CDR3: CASRDRERNSPLHF. The CDR3, as DNA: TGTGCCAGTAGAGACAGGGAACGGAATTCACCCCTCCACTTT.

This chain uses TRBV7-2 with TRBJ1-4; 9 nucleotides align to TRBD1. The CDR3 covers 15 residues. Germline V gives CDR1 SGHTA, CDR2 FQGNSA. J was trimmed by 3 bases and V by 5 bases; bases with no gene match: 4. The CDR3 DNA sequence: TGTGCCAGCAGCGGACAGGGGTCTCCTAATGAAAAACTGTTTTTT. It translates to CASSGQGSPNEKLFF.

The genes are TRBV5-1 and TRBJ2-2; D is unclear. The CDR3 has 16 amino acids. Germline CDR1 is SGHRS and CDR2 is YFSETQ. Trimming shortened V by 0 bases and J by 2 bases, and 11 bases separated the two germline ends. The CDR3 sequence is CASSLDGRFNTGELFF. The CDR3 DNA is TGCGCCAGCAGCTTGGACGGCAGATTTAACACCGGGGAGCTGTTTTTT.

The J gene is TRBJ2-5, the V gene TRBV9; 9 bases are shared with TRBD1. Germline loops: CDR1 SGDLS, CDR2 YYNGEE. The CDR3 spans 15 residues. With 0 bases clipped from V and 5 bases from J, the junction kept 5 bases outside the gene matches. CDR3 amino acids: CASSVGTGVWETQYF. CDR3 nucleotide sequence: TGTGCCAGCAGCGTAGGGACAGGGGTGTGGGAGACCCAGTACTTC. The full variable domain, its missing parts supplied by reference TRBV9 and TRBJ2-5, is DSGVTQTPKHLITATGQRVTLRCSPRSGDLSVYWYQQSLDQGLQFLIQYYNGEERAKGNILERFSAQQFPDLHSELNLSSLELGDSALYFCASSVGTGVWETQYFGPGTRLLVL.

The V gene is TRBV7-2, the J gene TRBJ2-3; D unclear. CDR3 size: 15 residues. V was shortened by 5 bases and J by 0 bases, with 12 bases between the two germline ends. The V gene's germline CDR1 is SGHTA and CDR2 FQGNSA. The CDR3 reads CASSQLISSTDTQYF. The CDR3 nucleotides read TGTGCCAGCAGCCAACTAATATCTAGCACAGATACGCAGTATTTT.

The chain combines TRBV19 with TRBJ1-5; D is unclear. Per the germline V gene, CDR1 is LNHDA and CDR2 is SQIVND (reference sequence). V was cut by 3 bases and J by 1 base, with 7 bases left in between. The CDR3 consists of 14 residues. CDR3 sequence reads: CASSMRPSNQPQHF. CDR3 nucleotides: TGTGCCAGTAGTATGCGGCCGAGCAATCAGCCCCAGCATTTT.

This chain joins TRBV6-2 or TRBV6-3 and TRBJ2-2, with TRBD2 matching 9 bases. V gave up 2 bases and J gave up 7 bases; unmatched junction bases: 8. Germline V gene data show CDR1 as MNHEY and CDR2 as SVGEGT. CDR3 length: 16 residues. The CDR3 reads CASSYRGGRAFGELFF. In DNA, the CDR3 is TGTGCCAGCAGTTACCGTGGCGGGAGGGCCTTCGGGGAGCTGTTTTTT.

The chain combines TRBV27 with TRBJ2-3; D gene uncertain. V gave up 0 bases and J gave up 4 bases, with 8 bases separating them. Germline values: CDR1 MNHEY, CDR2 SMNVEV (reference sequence). This CDR3 comprises 14 residues. CDR3: CASSLSGNPDTQYF. CDR3 sequence (DNA): TGTGCCAGCAGTTTATCGGGCAACCCAGATACGCAGTATTTT.

This chain links TRBV28 with TRBJ2-2, with unresolved D. CDR3 length: 15 amino acids. Trimming stripped 6 bases from V and 0 bases from J, with 11 bases between. From germline, CDR1 is MDHEN and CDR2 SYDVKM. CDR3 in DNA: TGTGCCAGCAGCCCCGCGGAACCGAACACCGGGGAGCTGTTTTTT. Its protein product is CASSPAEPNTGELFF.

The V call is TRBV6-1, the J call TRBJ1-1, with D hard to call. The CDR3 loop spans 15 amino acids. The V end was cut by 0 bases, the J end by 2 bases, with 10 bases between. CDR1 is MNHNS, CDR2 SASEGT, per germline. The CDR3 loop reads CASSEAFRINTEAFF. CDR3 in DNA: TGTGCCAGCAGTGAAGCGTTCAGGATCAACACTGAAGCTTTCTTT.